The clone carrying this T cell receptor beta chain counts as large. Its antigen remains unidentified. All patients reached thyroid surgery having received no treatment beforehand. TCRdb reprocessed the PCR reads via MiXCR. The table records around 8,200 clones, about 29% of them present only once. The CDR3 extends over 17 amino acids. The germline V gene encodes CDR1 MNHNS and CDR2 SASEGT. Between the trimmed V and J ends, which lost 7 bases and 2 bases, there was a span of 21 bases. This record comes from a study of metastatic and nonmetastatic thyroid tumors. Across the study: Comparison of repertoires was carried out across blood and tumor or nodule tissue from malignant and benign thyroid patients. Overall study findings and caveats: When malignant thyroid tumors were compared with benign nodules, TCR beta diversity was reportedly significantly higher in the malignant tumors. This held in both blood and tumor samples.

The TCR originated in a male donor with papillary thyroid cancer or a benign thyroid nodule (not recorded which). Some clones in this sample may be carry-over from other donors' samples. The rearrangement joins TRBV6-1 to TRBJ1-5; TRBD1 might be the D (5 bases). Source material: tumor tissue. The chain's CDR3 is CASMGRGGVQGNQPQHF. The CDR3 DNA sequence: TGTGCCAGCATGGGCCGGGGGGGAGTGCAAGGCAATCAGCCCCAGCATTTT.